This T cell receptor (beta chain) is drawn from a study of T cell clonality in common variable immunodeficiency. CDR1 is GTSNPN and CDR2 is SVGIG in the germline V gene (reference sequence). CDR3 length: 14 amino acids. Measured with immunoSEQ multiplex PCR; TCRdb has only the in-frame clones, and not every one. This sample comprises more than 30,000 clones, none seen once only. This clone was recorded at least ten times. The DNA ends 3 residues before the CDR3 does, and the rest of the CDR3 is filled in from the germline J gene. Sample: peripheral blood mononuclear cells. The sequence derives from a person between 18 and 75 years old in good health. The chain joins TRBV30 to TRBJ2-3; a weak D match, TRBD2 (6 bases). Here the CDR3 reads CAWSQGGYSETQYF. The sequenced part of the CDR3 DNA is TGTGCCTGGAGTCAGGGAGGTTACTCGGAGACG. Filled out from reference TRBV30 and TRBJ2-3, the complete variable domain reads SQTIHQWPATLVQPVGSPLSLECTVEGTSNPNLYWYRQAAGRGLQLLFYSVGIGQISSEVPQNLSASRPQDRQFILSSKKLLLSDSGFYLCAWSQGGYSETQYFGPGTRLTVL.